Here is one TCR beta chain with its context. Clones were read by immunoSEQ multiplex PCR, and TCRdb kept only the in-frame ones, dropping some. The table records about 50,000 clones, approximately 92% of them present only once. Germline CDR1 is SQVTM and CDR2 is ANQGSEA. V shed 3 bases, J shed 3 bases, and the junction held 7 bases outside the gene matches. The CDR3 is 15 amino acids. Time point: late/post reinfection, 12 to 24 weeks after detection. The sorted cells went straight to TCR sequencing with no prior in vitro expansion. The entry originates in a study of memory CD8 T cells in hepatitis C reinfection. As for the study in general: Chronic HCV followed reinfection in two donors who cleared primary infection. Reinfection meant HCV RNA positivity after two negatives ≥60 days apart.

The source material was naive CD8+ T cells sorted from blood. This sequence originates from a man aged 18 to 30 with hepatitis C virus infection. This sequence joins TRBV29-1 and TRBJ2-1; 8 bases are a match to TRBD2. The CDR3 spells CSVDESGRVYNEQFF. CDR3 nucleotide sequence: TGCAGCGTTGATGAGAGCGGGAGAGTCTACAATGAGCAGTTCTTC.